These 19 T cell receptor beta chains share one sample of origin, sequenced in a study of early T cells in non-severe SARS-CoV-2 infection. TCRdb itself ran the 5' RACE reads through MiXCR, one entry per CDR3 protein. The table includes more than 75,000 distinct CDR3 sequences, 14% detected once. The sequenced sample consisted of whole blood. These TCRs come from an adult who was a healthcare worker with PCR-confirmed SARS-CoV-2 infection or an uninfected control (not recorded which).

The chain has TRBV29-1 and TRBJ1-5, with D unresolved. Per germline, CDR1 SQVTM and CDR2 ANQGSEA. V lost 6 bases and J lost 3, with 12 bases in between. The CDR3 is 13 amino acids. CDR3 region: CSVGGKVNQPQHF. As DNA, the CDR3 is TGCAGCGTAGGCGGGAAGGTCAATCAGCCCCAGCATTTT.

The chain is built from TRBV9 and TRBJ2-7, with TRBD1 matching 10 bases. The CDR3 extends over 13 amino acids. Per germline, CDR1 SGDLS and CDR2 YYNGEE. CDR3 nucleotide sequence: TGTGCGAGAGGCGGGACAGGGGCCTACGAGCAGTACTTC. It yields the protein CARGGTGAYEQYF.

This clonotype was seen repeatedly, ten times or more. The junction shows a germline mismatch at one end, possibly a read error. The chain combines TRBV7-7 with TRBJ2-5, with 11 positions matching TRBD2. CDR1 is SSHAT and CDR2 is FNYEAQ in the germline V gene (reference sequence). This CDR3 has 16 residues. Here the CDR3 reads CASSLTSGGQKETQYF. The DNA for the CDR3 is TGTGCTAGCAGCTTAACTAGCGGGGGACAAAAAGAGACCCAGTACTTC.

This clonotype was observed many times. V is TRBV15 and J is TRBJ2-7; 10 positions match TRBD1. CDR1 and CDR2 from the germline V gene are LNHNV and YYDKDF (reference sequence). V trimming: 3 bases; J trimming: 4 bases; junction bases outside the gene matches: 9. The CDR3 spans 16 residues. The CDR3 protein is CATSSSPGTGEYEQYF. The CDR3 region has the DNA TGTGCCACCAGCAGCTCCCCCGGGACAGGGGAGTACGAGCAGTACTTC.

This clonotype was counted between two and nine times. At one end, the junction sequence differs from germline, possibly due to a read error. V usage is TRBV4-3 and J usage is TRBJ2-3; D is unresolved. Germline V gene data show CDR1 as LGHNA and CDR2 as YSLEER. CDR3 length equals 14 residues. This chain's CDR3 is CASSYIESIDTQYF. The CDR3 DNA is TGCGCCAGCAGCTATATCGAGAGCATAGATACGCAGTATTTT.

This clonotype was seen a few times. The CDR3 loop reads CASSFADTQYF. In DNA, the CDR3 is TGTGCCAGCAGCTTTGCAGATACGCAGTATTTT. J is TRBJ2-3 and V is TRBV11-1, with D hard to call. Germline CDR1 is SGHAT and CDR2 is FQDESV (reference sequence). This CDR3 has 11 residues. Trimming stripped 3 bases from V and 4 bases from J, with 2 bases between.

The chain combines TRBV7-3 with TRBJ2-2, with D perhaps being TRBD1 or TRBD2 (6 bases each). The V gene's germline CDR1 is SGHTA and CDR2 FQGTGA. The CDR3 has 16 amino acids. V dropped 5 bases and J dropped 4 bases, with 17 bases sitting between them. The CDR3 region has the DNA TGTGCCAGCAGCCCAAACGGGGGCGCTAGCACCGGGGAGCTGTTTTTT. As protein: CASSPNGGASTGELFF.

There are many counts of this clonotype. The rearrangement joins TRBV11-2 to TRBJ2-1; 7 bases line up with TRBD2. V shed 1 base, J shed 1 base, and the junction held 1 base outside the gene matches. This CDR3 contains 15 residues. Germline values: CDR1 SGHAT, CDR2 FQNNGV. CDR3 sequence (DNA): TGTGCCAGCAGCTTAGGCGGGGGATCCTACAATGAGCAGTTCTTC. Translation: CASSLGGGSYNEQFF.

This clonotype was seen many times. The chain employs TRBV28 and TRBJ1-5; weak D call: TRBD1 (5 bases). Per the germline V gene, CDR1 is MDHEN and CDR2 is SYDVKM. The CDR3 runs to 17 residues. The V gene lost 3 bases and the J gene lost 4 bases, with 19 bases spanning the gap. This CDR3 is CASSFSGFGQLNQPQHF. The CDR3 nucleotides are TGTGCCAGCAGTTTTTCAGGGTTTGGTCAGCTGAATCAGCCCCAGCATTTT.

The table lists this clonotype with many counts. This rearrangement joins TRBV19 to TRBJ2-1; the match to TRBD2 covers 8 bases. Germline V gene sequence: CDR1 LNHDA, CDR2 SQIVND (reference sequence). This CDR3 region has 15 residues. The V segment lost 2 bases and the J segment 5 bases; nucleotides outside the gene matches: 5. In nucleotides, the CDR3 is TGTGCCAGTAGTATAACGGGGGGGCCCCACAATGAGCAGTTCTTC. It encodes CASSITGGPHNEQFF.

The gene calls are TRBV7-8 and TRBJ1-1; no clear D. V lost 5 bases, J lost 11 bases, and 15 bases lay in between. Looked up from germline, CDR1 is SGHVS and CDR2 is FQNEAQ. This CDR3 contains 12 residues. The CDR3 spells CASSGTPGLAFF. The CDR3, as DNA: TGTGCCAGCAGCGGAACACCGGGGTTGGCTTTCTTT.

The CDR3 DNA sequence: TGCAGCGTTGAGTCGGCACCAGATACGCAGTATTTT. Translation: CSVESAPDTQYF. The V call is TRBV29-1, the J call TRBJ2-3; D gene uncertain. V shed 3 bases and J shed 4 bases, with 8 bases lying between them. Germline V gene data show CDR1 as SQVTM and CDR2 as ANQGSEA. This CDR3 spans 12 amino acids.

This clonotype was picked up a small number of times. The V and J genes are TRBV11-1 and TRBJ1-1; 7 nucleotides match TRBD1. CDR1 SGHAT and CDR2 FQDESV come from the germline V gene (reference sequence). The CDR3 length is 14 residues. The V segment lost 5 bases and the J segment 6 bases; nucleotides outside the gene matches: 9. The CDR3: CASSNRQGPAEAFF. In DNA form, the CDR3 reads TGTGCCAGCAGCAATCGACAGGGACCAGCTGAAGCTTTCTTT.

The J gene is TRBJ2-3, the V gene TRBV7-2, with 12 positions matching TRBD2. The germline gives CDR1 SGHTA, CDR2 FQGNSA. The junction had 5 bases not matched to a gene; V was cut back by 5 bases and J by 2 bases. There are 16 residues in the CDR3. This CDR3 is CASSPTSGGHTDTQYF. In DNA form, the CDR3 reads TGTGCCAGCAGCCCAACTAGCGGGGGGCACACAGATACGCAGTATTTT.

This clonotype was counted many times. The J gene is TRBJ2-2, the V gene TRBV25-1; D is perhaps TRBD1 (6 bases). Germline V gives CDR1 MGHDK, CDR2 SYGVNS. This CDR3 region has 14 residues. V was trimmed by 7 bases and J by 1 base, leaving 10 bases between them. The CDR3 bases are TGTGCCAGCACTGGACAGTGGAACACCGGGGAGCTGTTTTTT. This gives the protein CASTGQWNTGELFF.

The genes are TRBV7-2 and TRBJ2-7; 7 nucleotides align to TRBD1. Germline CDR1 is SGHTA and CDR2 is FQGNSA. V was pared by 2 bases and J by 9 bases, with 13 bases of the junction left unmatched. The CDR3 runs 15 residues. CDR3: CASSLSAGQALGQYF. The CDR3 DNA reads as TGTGCCAGCAGCTTATCCGCCGGACAGGCCTTAGGGCAGTACTTC.

This chain joins TRBV28 and TRBJ2-7, with D possibly matching TRBD2 (6 bases). CDR1 and CDR2 from the germline V gene are MDHEN and SYDVKM. The CDR3 length is 14 residues. V lost 2 bases, J lost 4 bases, and 12 bases lay in between. The CDR3 sequence is CASSLRSEGYEQYF. CDR3 sequence (DNA): TGTGCCAGCAGTTTACGATCGGAGGGGTACGAGCAGTACTTC.

This chain connects TRBV3-1 to TRBJ2-7; D ambiguous. Trimming shortened V by 3 bases and J by 3 bases, and 6 bases separated the two germline ends. The CDR3 length is 12 residues. In germline, CDR1 is LGHDT, CDR2 YNNKEL (reference sequence). The CDR3 DNA sequence: TGTGCCAGCAGCCAGGGGATCTACGAGCAGTACTTC. Its translation is CASSQGIYEQYF.

The chain combines TRBV6-2 or TRBV6-3 with TRBJ1-1, with D possibly matching TRBD1 (6 bases). The CDR3 is 16 amino acids. V lost 2 bases, J lost 11 bases, and 24 bases lay in between. Per germline, CDR1 MNHEY and CDR2 SVGEGT. The CDR3 region is CASSYNRGRSSLRAFF. Here the CDR3 DNA reads TGTGCCAGCAGTTACAATCGGGGGCGAAGCTCCTTAAGGGCTTTCTTT.